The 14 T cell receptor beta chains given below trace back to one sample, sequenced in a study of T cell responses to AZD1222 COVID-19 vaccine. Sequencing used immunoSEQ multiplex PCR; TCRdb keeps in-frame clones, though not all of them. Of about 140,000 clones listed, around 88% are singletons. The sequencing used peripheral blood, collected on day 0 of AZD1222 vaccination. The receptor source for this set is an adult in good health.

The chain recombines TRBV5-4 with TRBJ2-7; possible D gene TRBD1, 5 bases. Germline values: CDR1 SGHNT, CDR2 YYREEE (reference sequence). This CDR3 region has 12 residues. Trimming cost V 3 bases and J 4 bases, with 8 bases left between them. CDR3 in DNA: TGTGCCAGCAGCTATCAGGGTTACGAGCAGTACTTC. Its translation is CASSYQGYEQYF.

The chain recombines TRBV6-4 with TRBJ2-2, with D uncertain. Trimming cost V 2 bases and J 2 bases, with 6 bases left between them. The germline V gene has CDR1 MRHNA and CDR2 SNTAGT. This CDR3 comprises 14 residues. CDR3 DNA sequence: TGTGCCAGCAGTGACAGGGTTAACACCGGGGAGCTGTTTTTT. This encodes CASSDRVNTGELFF.

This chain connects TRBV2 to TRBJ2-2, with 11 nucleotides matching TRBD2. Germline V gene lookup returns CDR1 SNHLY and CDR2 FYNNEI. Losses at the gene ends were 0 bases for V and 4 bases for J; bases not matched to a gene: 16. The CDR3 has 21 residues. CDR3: CASSEAGRPHSGRVSTGELFF. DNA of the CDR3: TGTGCCAGCAGTGAAGCCGGACGGCCCCATAGCGGGAGGGTTAGCACCGGGGAGCTGTTTTTT.

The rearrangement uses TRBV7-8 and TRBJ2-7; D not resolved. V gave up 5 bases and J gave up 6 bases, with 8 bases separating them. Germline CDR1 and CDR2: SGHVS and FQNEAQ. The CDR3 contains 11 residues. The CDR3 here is CASSPSFEQYF. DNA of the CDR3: TGTGCCAGCAGCCCTTCTTTCGAGCAGTACTTC.

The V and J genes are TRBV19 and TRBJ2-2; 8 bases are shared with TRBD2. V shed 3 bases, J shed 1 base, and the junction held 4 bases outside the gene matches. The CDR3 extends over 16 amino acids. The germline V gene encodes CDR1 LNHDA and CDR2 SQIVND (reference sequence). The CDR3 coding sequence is TGTGCCAGTAGTATTAGTCTAGCGGGGAACACCGGGGAGCTGTTTTTT. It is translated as CASSISLAGNTGELFF.

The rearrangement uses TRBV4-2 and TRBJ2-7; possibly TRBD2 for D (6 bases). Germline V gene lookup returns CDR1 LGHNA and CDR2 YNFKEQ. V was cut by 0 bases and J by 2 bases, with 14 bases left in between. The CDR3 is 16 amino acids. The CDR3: CASSQDQLALTYEQYF. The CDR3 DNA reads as TGTGCCAGCAGCCAAGATCAGCTAGCGCTCACCTACGAGCAGTACTTC.

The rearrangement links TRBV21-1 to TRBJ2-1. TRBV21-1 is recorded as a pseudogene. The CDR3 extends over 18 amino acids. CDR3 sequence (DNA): TGTGCCAGCAGCAAAGATAAGGTCGGAAGCAGCTCCTACAATGAGCAGTTCTTC. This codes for CASSKDKVGSSSYNEQFF.

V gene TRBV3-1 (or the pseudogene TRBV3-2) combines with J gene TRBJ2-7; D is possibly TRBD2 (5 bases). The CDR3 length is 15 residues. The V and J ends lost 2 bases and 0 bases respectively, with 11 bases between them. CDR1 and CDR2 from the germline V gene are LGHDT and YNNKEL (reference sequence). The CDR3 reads CASSQLTGSSYEQYF. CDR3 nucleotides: TGTGCCAGCAGCCAACTTACGGGGAGCTCCTACGAGCAGTACTTC.

Here the CDR3 reads CASGQDGMNTEAFF. The CDR3 coding sequence is TGCGCCAGCGGACAGGACGGAATGAACACTGAAGCTTTCTTT. The rearrangement links TRBV5-1 to TRBJ1-1; 7 bases are a match to TRBD1. V lost 7 bases and J lost 0; bases outside the gene matches: 6. CDR1 SGHRS and CDR2 YFSETQ come from the germline V gene. The CDR3 covers 14 residues. Full variable domain (remainder filled in from reference TRBV5-1 and TRBJ1-1): KAGVTQTPRYLIKTRGQQVTLSCSPISGHRSVSWYQQTPGQGLQFLFEYFSETQRNKGNFPGRFSGRQFSNSRSEMNVSTLELGDSALYLCASGQDGMNTEAFFGQGTRLTVV.

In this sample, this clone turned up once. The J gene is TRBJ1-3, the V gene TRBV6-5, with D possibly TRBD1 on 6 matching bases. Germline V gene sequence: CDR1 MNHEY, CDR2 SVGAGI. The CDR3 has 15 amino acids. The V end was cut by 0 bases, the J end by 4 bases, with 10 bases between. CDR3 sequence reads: CASSYSGRGGNTIYF. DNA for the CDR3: TGTGCCAGCAGTTACTCGGGCAGGGGCGGAAACACCATATATTTT.

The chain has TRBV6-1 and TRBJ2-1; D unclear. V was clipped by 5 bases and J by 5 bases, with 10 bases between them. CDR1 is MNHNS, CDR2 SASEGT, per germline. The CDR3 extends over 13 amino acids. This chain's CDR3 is CASSYNPDNEQFF. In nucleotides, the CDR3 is TGTGCCAGCAGTTATAACCCAGACAATGAGCAGTTCTTC.

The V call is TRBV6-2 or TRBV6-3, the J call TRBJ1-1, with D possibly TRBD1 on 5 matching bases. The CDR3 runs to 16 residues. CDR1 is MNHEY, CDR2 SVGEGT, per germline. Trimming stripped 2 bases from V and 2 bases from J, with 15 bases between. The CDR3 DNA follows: TGTGCCAGCAGTTACCCAACAGGCTCTCCCAACACTGAAGCTTTCTTT. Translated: CASSYPTGSPNTEAFF.

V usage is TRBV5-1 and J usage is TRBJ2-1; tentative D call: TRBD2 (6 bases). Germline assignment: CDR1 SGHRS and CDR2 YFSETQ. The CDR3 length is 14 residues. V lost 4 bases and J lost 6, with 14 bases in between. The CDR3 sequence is CASSDTRESNEQFF. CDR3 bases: TGCGCCAGCAGCGACACACGGGAGAGCAATGAGCAGTTCTTC. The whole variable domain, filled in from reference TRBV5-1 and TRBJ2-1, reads KAGVTQTPRYLIKTRGQQVTLSCSPISGHRSVSWYQQTPGQGLQFLFEYFSETQRNKGNFPGRFSGRQFSNSRSEMNVSTLELGDSALYLCASSDTRESNEQFFGPGTRLTVL.

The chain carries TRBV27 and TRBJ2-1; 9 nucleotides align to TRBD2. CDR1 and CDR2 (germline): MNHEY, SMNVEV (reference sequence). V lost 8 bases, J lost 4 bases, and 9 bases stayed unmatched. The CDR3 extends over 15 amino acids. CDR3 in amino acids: CASRPSGKAYNEQFF. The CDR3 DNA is TGTGCCAGCCGACCTAGCGGGAAGGCATACAATGAGCAGTTCTTC.